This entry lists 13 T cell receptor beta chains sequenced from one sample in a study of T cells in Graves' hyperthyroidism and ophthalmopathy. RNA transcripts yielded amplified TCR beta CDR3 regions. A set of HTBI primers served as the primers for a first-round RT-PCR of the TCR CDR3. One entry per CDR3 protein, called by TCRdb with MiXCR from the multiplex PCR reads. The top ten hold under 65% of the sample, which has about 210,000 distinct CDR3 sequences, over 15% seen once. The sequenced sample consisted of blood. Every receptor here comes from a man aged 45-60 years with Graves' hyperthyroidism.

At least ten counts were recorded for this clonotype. The CDR3 DNA follows: TGTGCCAGCAGTTACTTCGTGGCTAGCGGGAGCCGGGTTATAGCAGACTATGAGCAGTTCTTC. Encoded protein: CASSYFVASGSRVIADYEQFF. The rearrangement joins TRBV6-2 or TRBV6-3 to TRBJ2-1; 10 bases fit TRBD2. Unmatched junction bases numbered 23, after V lost 1 base and J lost 8 bases. Germline CDR1 MNHEY, CDR2 SVGEGT. This CDR3 comprises 21 residues.

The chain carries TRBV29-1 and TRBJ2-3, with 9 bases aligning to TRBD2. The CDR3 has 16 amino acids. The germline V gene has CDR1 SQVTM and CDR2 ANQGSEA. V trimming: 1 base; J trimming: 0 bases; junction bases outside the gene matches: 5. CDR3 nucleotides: TGCAGCGTTGAAGGTGCCACTAGCGGGAGCACAGATACGCAGTATTTT. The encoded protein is CSVEGATSGSTDTQYF.

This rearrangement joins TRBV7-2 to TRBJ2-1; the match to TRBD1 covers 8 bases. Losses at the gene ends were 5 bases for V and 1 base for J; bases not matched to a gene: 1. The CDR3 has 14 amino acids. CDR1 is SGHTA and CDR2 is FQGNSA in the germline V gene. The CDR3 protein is CASSRTGSYNEQFF. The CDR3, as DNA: TGTGCCAGCAGCAGGACAGGGTCCTACAATGAGCAGTTCTTC.

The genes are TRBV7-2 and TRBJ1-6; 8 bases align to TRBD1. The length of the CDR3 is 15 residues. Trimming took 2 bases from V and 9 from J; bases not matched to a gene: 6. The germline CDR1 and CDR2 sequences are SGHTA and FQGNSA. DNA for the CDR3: TGTGCCAGCAGCTTAAGGGGGACAGGTAGTTCACCCCTCCACTTT. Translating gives CASSLRGTGSSPLHF.

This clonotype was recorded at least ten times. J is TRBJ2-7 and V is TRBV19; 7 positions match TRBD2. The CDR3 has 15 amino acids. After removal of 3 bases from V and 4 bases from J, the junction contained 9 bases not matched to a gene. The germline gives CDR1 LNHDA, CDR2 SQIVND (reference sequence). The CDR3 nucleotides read TGTGCCAGTAGTATCGGCGCGGGAGTGGGTTACGAGCAGTACTTC. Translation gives CASSIGAGVGYEQYF.

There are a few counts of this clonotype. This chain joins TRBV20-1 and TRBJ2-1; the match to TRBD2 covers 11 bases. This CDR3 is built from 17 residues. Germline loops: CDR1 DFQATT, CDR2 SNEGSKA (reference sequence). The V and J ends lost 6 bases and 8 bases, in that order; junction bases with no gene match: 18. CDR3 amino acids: CSALTRGSSGGSDEQFF. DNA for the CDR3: TGCAGTGCCTTAACTCGTGGATCTAGCGGGGGGTCCGATGAGCAGTTCTTC.

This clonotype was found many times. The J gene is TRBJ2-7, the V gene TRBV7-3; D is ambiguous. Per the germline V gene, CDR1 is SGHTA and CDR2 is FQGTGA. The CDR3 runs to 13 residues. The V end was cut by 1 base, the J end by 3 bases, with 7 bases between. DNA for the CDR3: TGTGCCAGCAGCTTAATTTCAGGCTACGAGCAGTACTTC. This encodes CASSLISGYEQYF.

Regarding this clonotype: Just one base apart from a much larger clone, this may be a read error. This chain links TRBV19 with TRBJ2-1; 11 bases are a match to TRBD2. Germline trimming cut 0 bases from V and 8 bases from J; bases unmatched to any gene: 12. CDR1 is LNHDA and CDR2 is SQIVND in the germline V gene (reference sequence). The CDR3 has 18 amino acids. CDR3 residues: CASSIDLLAGGRHDEQFF. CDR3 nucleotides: TGTGCCAGTAGTATAGATCTGTTAGCGGGAGGGCGGCACGATGAGCAGTTCTTC.

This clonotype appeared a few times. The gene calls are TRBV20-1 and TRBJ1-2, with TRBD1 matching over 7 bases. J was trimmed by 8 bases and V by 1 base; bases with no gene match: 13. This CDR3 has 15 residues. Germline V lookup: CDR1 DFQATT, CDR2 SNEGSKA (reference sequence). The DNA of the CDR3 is TGCAGTGCTAGAGGAGGGGGCCCCCAACTGGCCGGCTACACCTTC. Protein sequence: CSARGGGPQLAGYTF.

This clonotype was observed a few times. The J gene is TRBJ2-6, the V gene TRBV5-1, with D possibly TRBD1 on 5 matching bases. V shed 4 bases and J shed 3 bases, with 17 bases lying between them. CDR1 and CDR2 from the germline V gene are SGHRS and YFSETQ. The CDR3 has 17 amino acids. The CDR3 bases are TGCGCCAGCAGCCCAGGAGCTGGAAGGGGTGGGGCCAACGTCCTGACTTTC. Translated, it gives CASSPGAGRGGANVLTF.

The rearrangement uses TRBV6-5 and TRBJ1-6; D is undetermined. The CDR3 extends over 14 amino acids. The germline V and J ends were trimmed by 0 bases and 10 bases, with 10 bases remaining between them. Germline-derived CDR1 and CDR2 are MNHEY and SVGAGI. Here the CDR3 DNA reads TGTGCCAGCAGTTACTCCGGCCCCTCCTCACCCCTCCACTTT. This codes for CASSYSGPSSPLHF.

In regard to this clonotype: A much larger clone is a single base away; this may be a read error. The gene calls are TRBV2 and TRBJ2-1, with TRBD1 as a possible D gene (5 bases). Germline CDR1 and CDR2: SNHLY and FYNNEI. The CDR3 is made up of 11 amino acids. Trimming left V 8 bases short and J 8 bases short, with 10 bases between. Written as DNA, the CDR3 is TGTGCCAGCGGTACAGGTTATGAGCAGTTCTTC. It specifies CASGTGYEQFF.

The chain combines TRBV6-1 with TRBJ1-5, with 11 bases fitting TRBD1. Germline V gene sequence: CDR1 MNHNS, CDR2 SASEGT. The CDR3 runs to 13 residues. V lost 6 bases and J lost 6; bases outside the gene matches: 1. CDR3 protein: CASRDRGRQPQHF. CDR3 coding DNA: TGTGCCAGCAGGGACAGGGGGCGTCAGCCCCAGCATTTT.